A selection of T cell receptor beta chains follows, all from one sample in a study of T cells in localized non-small cell lung cancer. This table comes from immunoSEQ multiplex PCR, and its TCRdb copy is limited to in-frame clones, with some not included. The sample carries about 26,000 clones, approximately 89% recorded once. The source material was peripheral blood, sampled before any cancer treatment. The receptor set was obtained from a female donor over 55 with stage II squamous cell lung carcinoma. Both conserved end residues are part of each CDR3. The order of the fields is D gene, J gene, V gene, clone size, CDR3 protein, CDR3 DNA. The D gene is left open where the match is weak. Some rows have no size entry. The others give once, few or many, or a class for an expanded clone.

d_gene: .
j_gene: TRBJ2-6
v_gene: TRBV7-9
abundance: .
CDR3aa: CASSPSSRLSGANVLTF
CDR3nt: TGTGCCAGCAGCCCGTCCAGTCGTCTCTCTGGGGCCAACGTCCTGACTTTC

d_gene: .
j_gene: TRBJ2-5
v_gene: TRBV5-1
abundance: .
CDR3aa: CASSLVGETQYF
CDR3nt: TGCGCCAGCAGCTTGGTTGGGGAGACCCAGTACTTC

d_gene: .
j_gene: TRBJ1-3
v_gene: TRBV6-5
abundance: few
CDR3aa: CASSLANSGNTIYF
CDR3nt: TGTGCCAGCAGTTTGGCCAACTCTGGAAACACCATATATTTT

d_gene: .
j_gene: TRBJ2-1
v_gene: TRBV11-2
abundance: once
CDR3aa: CASSFSDGSYYNEQFF
CDR3nt: TGTGCCAGCAGCTTTTCCGACGGGAGCTACTACAATGAGCAGTTCTTC

d_gene: TRBD1
j_gene: TRBJ1-6
v_gene: TRBV9
abundance: .
CDR3aa: CASSARQGNSPLHF
CDR3nt: TGTGCCAGCAGCGCTCGACAGGGGAATTCACCCCTCCACTTT

d_gene: TRBD1
j_gene: TRBJ2-3
v_gene: TRBV6-1
abundance: .
CDR3aa: CASSDRDRERNF
CDR3nt: TGTGCCAGCAGTGACCGGGACAGGGAGCGGAATTTT

d_gene: .
j_gene: TRBJ2-7
v_gene: TRBV30
abundance: .
CDR3aa: CAWGGRDEQYF
CDR3nt: TGTGCCTGGGGGGGGCGCGACGAGCAGTACTTC

d_gene: .
j_gene: TRBJ1-2
v_gene: TRBV19
abundance: .
CDR3aa: CASSIDLRTNYGYTF
CDR3nt: TGTGCCAGTAGTATAGACCTCCGCACTAACTATGGCTACACCTTC

d_gene: .
j_gene: TRBJ2-5
v_gene: TRBV5-1
abundance: .
CDR3aa: CASSLDEGSGETQYF
CDR3nt: TGCGCCAGCAGCTTGGACGAGGGGTCGGGAGAGACCCAGTACTTC

d_gene: .
j_gene: TRBJ1-2
v_gene: TRBV6-5
abundance: .
CDR3aa: CATSPGADYGYTF
CDR3nt: TGTGCCACCTCGCCGGGGGCCGACTATGGCTACACCTTC

d_gene: .
j_gene: TRBJ1-1
v_gene: TRBV6-5
abundance: few
CDR3aa: CASSPLWNTEAFF
CDR3nt: TGTGCCAGCAGCCCCTTATGGAACACTGAAGCTTTCTTT

d_gene: TRBD2
j_gene: TRBJ2-1
v_gene: TRBV30
abundance: .
CDR3aa: CAWSSGDVREQFF
CDR3nt: TGTGCCTGGAGTAGCGGGGACGTCAGGGAGCAGTTCTTC

d_gene: .
j_gene: TRBJ2-5
v_gene: TRBV11-2
abundance: .
CDR3aa: CASSSRPTGEETQYF
CDR3nt: TGTGCCAGCAGCTCGAGACCCACAGGTGAAGAGACCCAGTACTTC

d_gene: .
j_gene: TRBJ1-2
v_gene: TRBV27
abundance: .
CDR3aa: CASSFRAGAGGYTF
CDR3nt: TGTGCCAGCAGTTTTAGGGCAGGAGCCGGGGGCTACACCTTC

d_gene: .
j_gene: TRBJ1-6
v_gene: TRBV2
abundance: .
CDR3aa: CASSYQDMGNSPLHF
CDR3nt: TGTGCCAGCAGTTACCAGGACATGGGAAATTCACCCCTCCACTTT

d_gene: TRBD2
j_gene: TRBJ2-5
v_gene: TRBV10-3
abundance: .
CDR3aa: CAISDLAGGHQETQYF
CDR3nt: TGTGCCATCAGTGATCTAGCGGGGGGGCACCAAGAGACCCAGTACTTC

d_gene: .
j_gene: TRBJ2-1
v_gene: TRBV10-3
abundance: .
CDR3aa: CAISVRGGAYNEQFF
CDR3nt: TGTGCCATCAGTGTACGCGGGGGCGCCTACAATGAGCAGTTCTTC

d_gene: TRBD2
j_gene: TRBJ2-5
v_gene: TRBV7-9
abundance: .
CDR3aa: CASSPLVGTLNGGLETQYF
CDR3nt: TGTGCCAGCAGCCCGTTAGTAGGAACGTTAAACGGGGGGTTAGAGACCCAGTACTTC

d_gene: .
j_gene: TRBJ2-5
v_gene: TRBV9
abundance: .
CDR3aa: CASSVYGDGETQYF
CDR3nt: TGTGCCAGCAGCGTATACGGGGATGGAGAGACCCAGTACTTC

d_gene: TRBD1
j_gene: TRBJ1-1
v_gene: TRBV5-1
abundance: .
CDR3aa: CASSTGQGVAEAFF
CDR3nt: TGCGCCAGCAGCACCGGACAGGGAGTCGCTGAAGCTTTCTTT

d_gene: .
j_gene: TRBJ1-3
v_gene: TRBV15
abundance: .
CDR3aa: CATSLDRSSGNTIYF
CDR3nt: TGTGCCACCAGCCTCGACAGAAGCTCTGGAAACACCATATATTTT

d_gene: TRBD1
j_gene: TRBJ1-5
v_gene: TRBV27
abundance: .
CDR3aa: CASRGTASTPNQPQHF
CDR3nt: TGTGCCAGCAGGGGGACAGCCAGTACTCCAAATCAGCCCCAGCATTTT

d_gene: TRBD2
j_gene: TRBJ2-7
v_gene: TRBV4-1
abundance: once
CDR3aa: CASSLGRGTSGFGEQYF
CDR3nt: TGCGCCAGCAGCCTAGGGCGGGGAACTAGCGGTTTTGGGGAGCAGTACTTC

d_gene: TRBD2
j_gene: TRBJ2-1
v_gene: TRBV9
abundance: .
CDR3aa: CASSVATGGRTLYNEQFF
CDR3nt: TGTGCCAGCAGCGTAGCTACGGGGGGGAGGACCCTCTACAATGAGCAGTTCTTC

d_gene: .
j_gene: TRBJ1-6
v_gene: TRBV10-3
abundance: .
CDR3aa: CASSGTLEGSPLHF
CDR3nt: TGTGCCAGCTCCGGGACTCTGGAGGGATCACCCCTCCACTTT

d_gene: .
j_gene: TRBJ1-1
v_gene: TRBV6-6
abundance: .
CDR3aa: CASRTSSGGESTEAFF
CDR3nt: TGTGCCAGCAGAACCTCGTCGGGGGGGGAGAGCACTGAAGCTTTCTTT

d_gene: TRBD1
j_gene: TRBJ2-7
v_gene: TRBV10-2
abundance: .
CDR3aa: CACLGDSSYEQYF
CDR3nt: TGCGCCTGCCTTGGGGACAGTTCCTACGAGCAGTACTTC

d_gene: .
j_gene: TRBJ1-1
v_gene: TRBV5-1
abundance: .
CDR3aa: CASSQDSFEAFF
CDR3nt: TGCGCCAGCAGCCAGGACAGCTTCGAAGCTTTCTTT

d_gene: .
j_gene: TRBJ2-2
v_gene: TRBV10-1
abundance: .
CDR3aa: CASSEAGLGGGELFF
CDR3nt: TGCGCCAGCAGTGAGGCGGGACTGGGCGGCGGGGAGCTGTTTTTT

d_gene: .
j_gene: TRBJ1-1
v_gene: TRBV7-9
abundance: once
CDR3aa: CASNSVLRLGQAFF
CDR3nt: TGTGCCAGCAACTCCGTCTTACGTCTGGGTCAGGCTTTCTTT

d_gene: TRBD1
j_gene: TRBJ1-2
v_gene: TRBV19
abundance: .
CDR3aa: CASSVTGGYGYTF
CDR3nt: TGTGCCAGTAGTGTAACAGGGGGCTATGGCTACACCTTC

d_gene: TRBD1
j_gene: TRBJ1-3
v_gene: TRBV7-8
abundance: .
CDR3aa: CASSPGQAKSGNTIYF
CDR3nt: TGTGCCAGCAGTCCAGGACAGGCAAAGTCTGGAAACACCATATATTTT

d_gene: .
j_gene: TRBJ2-3
v_gene: TRBV11-3
abundance: .
CDR3aa: CASSPGRVPDTQYF
CDR3nt: TGTGCCAGCAGCCCCGGCAGGGTGCCAGATACGCAGTATTTT

d_gene: TRBD1
j_gene: TRBJ2-7
v_gene: TRBV2
abundance: .
CDR3aa: CASSWQGASYEQYF
CDR3nt: TGTGCCAGCAGTTGGCAGGGGGCCTCCTACGAGCAGTACTTC

d_gene: .
j_gene: TRBJ2-5
v_gene: TRBV7-2
abundance: .
CDR3aa: CASSLEESSKTQYF
CDR3nt: TGTGCCAGCAGCTTAGAGGAGAGCTCAAAGACCCAGTACTTC

d_gene: .
j_gene: TRBJ1-2
v_gene: TRBV21-1
abundance: .
CDR3aa: CASSKREDLRGGSNYGYTF
CDR3nt: TGTGCCAGCAGCAAGCGAGAAGACCTTCGAGGGGGATCTAACTATGGCTACACCTTC

d_gene: TRBD2
j_gene: TRBJ2-3
v_gene: TRBV27
abundance: .
CDR3aa: CASSWTSGGVGLSTDTQYF
CDR3nt: TGTGCCAGCAGTTGGACTAGCGGGGGGGTGGGGTTAAGCACAGATACGCAGTATTTT